These T cell receptor beta chains were read from a single sample in a study of technical replicates of blood from a handful of donors. Sequenced by immunoSEQ multiplex PCR; TCRdb stores in-frame clones only, minus some. The table has roughly 97,000 clones, about 95% seen once. Sequenced material: T cells isolated from PBMCs. The receptors here all came from a human donor in good health. Both conserved end residues are part of each CDR3. The D gene is left open where the match is weak. The size field is filled for only some rows; it gives once, few, many or a size class.

j_gene,d_gene,abundance,v_gene,CDR3nt,CDR3aa
TRBJ2-1,.,.,TRBV6-1,TGTGCCAGCAGTGAATATCCAGGGTCCTACAATGAGCAGTTCTTC,CASSEYPGSYNEQFF
TRBJ2-5,.,.,TRBV27,TGTGCCAGCAGTTTGATCGGGTTAGGAGAGACCCAGTACTTC,CASSLIGLGETQYF
TRBJ1-2,TRBD1,.,TRBV4-2,TGTGCCAGCAGCCAAGTTGGACAGGGGGCTCACTATGGCTACACCTTC,CASSQVGQGAHYGYTF
TRBJ1-1,.,once,TRBV19,TGTGCCAGTATAATCGTGGCAGCTGGAGGGGACACTGAAGCTTTCTTT,CASIIVAAGGDTEAFF
TRBJ2-7,.,.,TRBV5-5,TGTGCCAGCAGCTCCGACGGACAGACTATCTACGAGCAGTACTTC,CASSSDGQTIYEQYF
TRBJ2-5,TRBD2,.,TRBV5-1,TGCGCCAGCAGCCGAATAGCGGGACAACGCCAAGAGACCCAGTACTTC,CASSRIAGQRQETQYF
TRBJ2-1,TRBD2,.,TRBV6-5,TGTGCCAGCAGTTACTCGACACTAGCGTACAATGAGCAGTTCTTC,CASSYSTLAYNEQFF
TRBJ1-1,.,.,TRBV5-4,TGTGCCAGCAGCTTCATGAACACTGAAGCTTTCTTT,CASSFMNTEAFF
TRBJ2-5,TRBD1,.,TRBV27,TGTGCCAGCAGGACAGGGGGTGCCCAAGAGACCCAGTACTTC,CASRTGGAQETQYF
TRBJ2-7,.,.,TRBV19,TGTGCCAGTAAACGAGCGGGGCAGGGGTACGAGCAGTACTTC,CASKRAGQGYEQYF
TRBJ2-3,.,.,TRBV21-1,TGTGCCAGCAGCAAACGAAGGCGGGGGACTCTTCTAGATACGCAGTATTTT,CASSKRRRGTLLDTQYF
TRBJ1-3,TRBD1,.,TRBV19,TGTGCCACCACGACAGGGCCCATCTCTGGAAACACCATATATTTT,CATTTGPISGNTIYF
TRBJ1-1,.,once,TRBV29-1,TGCAGCGTTGAAGACGATAGCACTGAAGCTTTCTTT,CSVEDDSTEAFF
TRBJ1-4,TRBD1,.,TRBV2,TGTGCCAGCCTGAGAATTACGGACAGGGGAAGTGAAAAACTGTTTTTT,CASLRITDRGSEKLFF
TRBJ2-2,TRBD2,.,TRBV5-1,TGCGCCAGCAGCTTGGAGGGCGGGAGGGCCACCGGGGAGCTGTTTTTT,CASSLEGGRATGELFF
TRBJ2-1,.,.,TRBV5-1,TGCGCCAGCAGCTTGACAGGGCGACCGGACATCTACAATGAGCAGTTCTTC,CASSLTGRPDIYNEQFF
TRBJ1-5,TRBD1,.,TRBV2,TGTGCCAGCAGTAGGACAGGGGATAGCAATCAGCCCCAGCATTTT,CASSRTGDSNQPQHF
TRBJ2-1,.,.,TRBV11-2,TGTGCCAGCAGCTTAGATACAGGGTGGAACAATGAGCAGTTCTTC,CASSLDTGWNNEQFF
TRBJ1-1,TRBD1,.,TRBV10-2,TGCGCCAGCACTGGGGAGCAGGGGGGGAACACTGAAGCTTTCTTT,CASTGEQGGNTEAFF
TRBJ1-5,.,once,TRBV7-6,TGTGCCAGCAGCTTACAGGGAAACAATCAGCCCCAGCATTTT,CASSLQGNNQPQHF
TRBJ2-7,.,.,TRBV7-6,TGTGCCAGCAGCTTAGCTCTCTTCTACGAGCAGTACTTC,CASSLALFYEQYF
TRBJ1-2,.,once,TRBV7-9,TGTGCCAGCAGCTTAAAGAGGGGGATTGAGTATGGCTACACCTTC,CASSLKRGIEYGYTF
TRBJ1-2,TRBD1,.,TRBV4-3,TGCGCCAGCAGCCAAGACAGGGGGCTGGTAGGCTACACCTTC,CASSQDRGLVGYTF
TRBJ1-5,TRBD1,.,TRBV19,TGTGCCAGTCTGGATACAGGGGGCGTCGATCAGCCCCAGCATTTT,CASLDTGGVDQPQHF
TRBJ2-7,TRBD2,.,TRBV9,TGTGCCAGCAGCCTGCCGGAGCTAGCGGGAGATAGGGAGCAGTACTTC,CASSLPELAGDREQYF
TRBJ1-2,TRBD1,.,TRBV19,TGTGCCAGTAGTATAGAAAGGACAGGGAGAGGCGGCTACACCTTC,CASSIERTGRGGYTF
TRBJ1-1,TRBD1,.,TRBV4-1,TGCGCCAGCAGCCAAGGAGGACAGGGGGCGTCTGAAGCTTTCTTT,CASSQGGQGASEAFF
TRBJ2-1,TRBD2,.,TRBV6-5,TGTGCCAGCAGTTACCCGGGACTAGCGGGAGGCGGGGAGCAGTTCTTC,CASSYPGLAGGGEQFF
TRBJ2-3,TRBD2,.,TRBV19,TGTGCCAGTAGTATCCGGCTCCTAGCGGGAGGACGGACAGATACGCAGTATTTT,CASSIRLLAGGRTDTQYF
TRBJ2-7,.,.,TRBV7-2,TGTGCCAGCAGCTTAGGACTTGTCTACGAGCAGTACTTC,CASSLGLVYEQYF
TRBJ2-3,TRBD2,once,TRBV18,TGTGCCAGCTCACCTGCGGGAGGGAGAGCAGATACGCAGTATTTT,CASSPAGGRADTQYF
TRBJ2-1,.,.,TRBV2,TGTGCCAGCAGTGAAGGTAGCTGGAGGGATGAGCAGTTCTTC,CASSEGSWRDEQFF
TRBJ1-5,.,.,TRBV2,TGTGCCAGCAGTGGGGACTCACTCCAGCATTTT,CASSGDSLQHF
TRBJ2-2,TRBD1,.,TRBV2,TGTGCCAGCAGCCTCGACAGGGGCGCCGGGGAGCTGTTTTTT,CASSLDRGAGELFF
TRBJ2-7,TRBD2,.,TRBV6-5,TGTGCCAGCAGAAGAGGACTAGCGGGTCACGAGCAGTACTTC,CASRRGLAGHEQYF
TRBJ2-1,.,.,TRBV29-1,TGCAGCGTTCACGGGGAGAAAGGGAATGAGCAGTTCTTC,CSVHGEKGNEQFF
TRBJ2-7,TRBD1,.,TRBV19,TGTGCCAGTAGTTGGGGTGGACAGGGGAGCTACGAGCAGTACTTC,CASSWGGQGSYEQYF
TRBJ1-1,TRBD1,.,TRBV10-2,TGCGCCAGCAGATCAGGGGGCGGAGGGAACACTGAAGCTTTCTTT,CASRSGGGGNTEAFF
TRBJ2-7,TRBD2,.,TRBV9,TGTGCCAGCAGCGTAGGGACTAGCGGGAGTTACGAGCAGTACTTC,CASSVGTSGSYEQYF
TRBJ1-1,.,.,TRBV5-1,TGCGCCAGCATGAGAGACAGGAATGAAGCTTTCTTT,CASMRDRNEAFF
TRBJ2-1,.,.,TRBV5-6,TGTGCCAGCAGCTTGGTTACAGGGTTACACAATGAGCAGTTCTTC,CASSLVTGLHNEQFF
TRBJ2-1,.,.,TRBV9,TGTGCCAGCAGCGTAAGGGGCGCTTCGGCTGAGCAGTTCTTC,CASSVRGASAEQFF